This T cell receptor (beta chain) was sequenced for a study of T cell responses to AZD1222 COVID-19 vaccine. Across the study: Pooled together were second doses at about 4 or about 12 weeks. Study-level results: After the peak T cell response, and only then, were repertoires sampled. Donors were chiefly white British, with a greater number of females, and clonal diversity was perhaps underestimated. Dominant at 160-218 and 743-854, vaccine-associated CD4 TCRs also spanned spike.

This table comes from immunoSEQ multiplex PCR, and its TCRdb copy is limited to in-frame clones, with some not included. The table records some 150,000 clones, approximately 94% of them present only once. Points on this clone: The antigen remains undetermined.

This sequence was found in an adult in good health. The material sequenced was peripheral blood, taken on day 0 of AZD1222 vaccination.

Here the CDR3 DNA reads TGTGCCAGCAGCAAAGCGGTTGGGGTACGGGAAAAACTGTTTTTT. It is translated as CASSKAVGVREKLFF. The rearrangement joins TRBV21-1 to TRBJ1-4. TRBV21-1 counts as a pseudogene. The CDR3 consists of 15 residues.